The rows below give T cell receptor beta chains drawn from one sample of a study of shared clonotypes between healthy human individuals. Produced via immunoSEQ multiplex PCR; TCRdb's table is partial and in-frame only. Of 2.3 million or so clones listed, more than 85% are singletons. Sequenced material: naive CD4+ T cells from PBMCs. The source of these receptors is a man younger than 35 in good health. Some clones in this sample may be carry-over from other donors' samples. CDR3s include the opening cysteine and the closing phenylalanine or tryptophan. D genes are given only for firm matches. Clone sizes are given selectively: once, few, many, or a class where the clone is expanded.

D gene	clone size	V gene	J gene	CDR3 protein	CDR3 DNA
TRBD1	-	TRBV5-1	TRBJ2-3	CASSPDRDTDTQYF	TGCGCCAGCAGCCCGGACAGGGACACAGATACGCAGTATTTT
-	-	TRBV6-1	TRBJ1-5	CASKGFNQPQHF	TGTGCCAGCAAAGGGTTCAATCAGCCCCAGCATTTT
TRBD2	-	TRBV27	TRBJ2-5	CASSLRLAGSQETQYF	TGTGCCAGCAGTTTACGGCTAGCGGGATCCCAAGAGACCCAGTACTTC
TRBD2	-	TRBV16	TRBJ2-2	CASSERTSGTNTGELFF	TGTGCCAGCAGCGAGAGGACTAGCGGGACGAACACCGGGGAGCTGTTTTTT
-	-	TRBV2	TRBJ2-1	CASSRGVNEQFF	TGTGCCAGCAGCCGCGGGGTCAATGAGCAGTTCTTC
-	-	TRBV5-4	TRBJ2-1	CASSGRDFNEQFF	TGTGCCAGCAGCGGACGGGACTTTAATGAGCAGTTCTTC
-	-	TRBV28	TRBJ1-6	CASISHNSPLHF	TGTGCCAGCATTAGCCATAATTCACCCCTCCACTTT
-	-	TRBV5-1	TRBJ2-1	CASSLARVTEQFF	TGCGCCAGCAGCTTGGCCAGGGTGACTGAGCAGTTCTTC
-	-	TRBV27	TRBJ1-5	CASSSFLRGAVQPQHF	TGTGCCAGCAGTTCGTTCTTGCGAGGGGCGGTTCAGCCCCAGCATTTT
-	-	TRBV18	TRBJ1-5	CASSPQRLQGMSNQPQHF	TGTGCCAGCTCACCACAGAGGCTACAGGGTATGAGCAATCAGCCCCAGCATTTT
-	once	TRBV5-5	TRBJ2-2	CASSSGDYTGELFF	TGTGCCAGCAGCTCGGGAGACTACACCGGGGAGCTGTTTTTT
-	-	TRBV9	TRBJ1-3	CASSPGSGLAGNTIYF	TGTGCCAGCAGCCCAGGGTCAGGACTGGCCGGAAACACCATATATTTT
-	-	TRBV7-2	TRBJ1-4	CASSLDGHGNEKLFF	TGTGCCAGCAGCTTAGACGGGCACGGCAATGAAAAACTGTTTTTT
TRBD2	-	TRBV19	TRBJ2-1	CASRIRLAGPYNEQFF	TGTGCCAGTAGGATCCGGCTAGCGGGGCCCTACAATGAGCAGTTCTTC
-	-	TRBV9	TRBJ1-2	CASSVGGSGGYTF	TGTGCCAGCAGCGTAGGGGGCTCGGGAGGCTACACCTTC
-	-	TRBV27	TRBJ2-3	CASSPAGQTTSTDTQYF	TGTGCCAGCAGCCCAGCCGGACAGACTACTAGCACAGATACGCAGTATTTT
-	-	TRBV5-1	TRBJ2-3	CASSLEGHILSTDTQYF	TGCGCCAGCAGCTTGGAAGGGCACATCCTTAGCACAGATACGCAGTATTTT